This TCR beta chain was profiled in a study of T cell responses to AZD1222 COVID-19 vaccine. The CDR3 length is 15 residues. Germline V gene sequence: CDR1 SGHKS, CDR2 YYEKEE (reference sequence). V was shortened by 0 bases and J by 0 bases, with 7 bases between the two germline ends. Comments on this clone: Its antigen is still unknown.

General observations from the study: Following two doses of AZD1222, Spike-specific TCR breadth and depth rose. Spike-spanning, vaccine-associated CD4 TCRs were dominant at 160-218 and 743-854. Among spike-specific TCRs, nearly half reportedly target unmutated variant regions.

Assay used: immunoSEQ multiplex PCR; TCRdb lists only in-frame clones, some missing. In the table there are some 110,000 clones, approximately 89% of which are singletons. The source of this sequence is an adult who received the AZD1222 COVID-19 vaccine. This sample comprised peripheral blood, obtained 28 days after the second AZD1222 dose. The rearrangement joins TRBV5-5 to TRBJ2-1; no definite D call. The CDR3 nucleotides are TGTGCCAGCAGCTTGGCCCACAGCTCCTACAATGAGCAGTTCTTC. Protein: CASSLAHSSYNEQFF.